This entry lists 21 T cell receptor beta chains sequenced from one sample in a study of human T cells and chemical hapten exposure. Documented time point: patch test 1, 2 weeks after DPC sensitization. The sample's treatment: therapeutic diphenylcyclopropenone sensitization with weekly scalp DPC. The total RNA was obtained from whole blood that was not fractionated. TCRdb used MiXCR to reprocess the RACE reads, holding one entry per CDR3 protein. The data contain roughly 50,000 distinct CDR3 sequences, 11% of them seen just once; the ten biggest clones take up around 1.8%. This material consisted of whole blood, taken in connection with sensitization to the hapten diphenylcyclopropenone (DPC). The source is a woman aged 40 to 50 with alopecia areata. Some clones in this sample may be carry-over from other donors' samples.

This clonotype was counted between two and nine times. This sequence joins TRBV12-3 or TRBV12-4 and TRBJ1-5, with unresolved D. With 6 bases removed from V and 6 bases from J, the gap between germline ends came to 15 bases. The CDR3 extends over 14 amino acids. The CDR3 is CASSPPYMAQPQHF. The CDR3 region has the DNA TGTGCCAGCAGCCCACCGTACATGGCTCAGCCCCAGCATTTT.

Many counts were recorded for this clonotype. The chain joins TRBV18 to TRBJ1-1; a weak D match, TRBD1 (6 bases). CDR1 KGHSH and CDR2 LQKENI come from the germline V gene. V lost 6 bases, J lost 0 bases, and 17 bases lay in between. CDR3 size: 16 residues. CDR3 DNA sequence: TGTGCCAGCTCCCGGGGGCGCTCCGGCCTGAACACTGAAGCTTTCTTT. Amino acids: CASSRGRSGLNTEAFF.

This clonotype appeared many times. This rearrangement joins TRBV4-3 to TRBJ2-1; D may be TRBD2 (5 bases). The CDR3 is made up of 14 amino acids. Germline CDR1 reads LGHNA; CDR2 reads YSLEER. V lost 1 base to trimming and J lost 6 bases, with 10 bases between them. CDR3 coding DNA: TGCGCCAGCAGCCAAGGGCTAGCCTCCAATGAGCAGTTCTTC. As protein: CASSQGLASNEQFF.

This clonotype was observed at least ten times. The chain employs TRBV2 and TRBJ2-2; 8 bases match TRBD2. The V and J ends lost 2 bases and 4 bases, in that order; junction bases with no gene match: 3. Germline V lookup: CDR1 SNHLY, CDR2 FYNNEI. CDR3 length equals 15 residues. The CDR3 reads CASSELRGATGELFF. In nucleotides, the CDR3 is TGTGCCAGCAGTGAATTGCGGGGGGCCACCGGGGAGCTGTTTTTT.

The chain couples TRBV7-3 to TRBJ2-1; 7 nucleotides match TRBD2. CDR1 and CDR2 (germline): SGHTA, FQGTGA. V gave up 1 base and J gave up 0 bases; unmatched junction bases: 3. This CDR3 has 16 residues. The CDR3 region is CASSLRAGSSYNEQFF. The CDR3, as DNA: TGTGCCAGCAGCTTAAGAGCGGGAAGCTCCTACAATGAGCAGTTCTTC. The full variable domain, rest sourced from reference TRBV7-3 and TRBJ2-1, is GAGVSQTPSNKVTEKGKYVELRCDPISGHTALYWYRQSLGQGPEFLIYFQGTGAADDSGLPNDRFFAVRPEGSVSTLKIQRTERGDSAVYLCASSLRAGSSYNEQFFGPGTRLTVL.

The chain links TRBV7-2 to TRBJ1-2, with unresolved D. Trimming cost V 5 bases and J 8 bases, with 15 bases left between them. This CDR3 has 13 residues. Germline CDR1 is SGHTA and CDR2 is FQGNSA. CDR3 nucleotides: TGTGCCAGCAGCCGACCTACCTGGTCCGGCTACACCTTC. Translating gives CASSRPTWSGYTF.

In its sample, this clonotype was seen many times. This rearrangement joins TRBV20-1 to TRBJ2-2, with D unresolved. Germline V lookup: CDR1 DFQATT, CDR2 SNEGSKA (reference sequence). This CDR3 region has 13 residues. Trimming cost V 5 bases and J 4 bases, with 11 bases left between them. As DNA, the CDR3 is TGCAGTGCTGGTAGAGGTTCCACCGGGGAGCTGTTTTTT. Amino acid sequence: CSAGRGSTGELFF.

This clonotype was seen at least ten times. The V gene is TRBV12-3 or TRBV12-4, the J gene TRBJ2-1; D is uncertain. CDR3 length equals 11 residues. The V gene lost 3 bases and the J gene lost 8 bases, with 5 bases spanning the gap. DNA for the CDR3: TGTGCCAGCAGTTTTGGATATGAGCAGTTCTTC. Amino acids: CASSFGYEQFF.

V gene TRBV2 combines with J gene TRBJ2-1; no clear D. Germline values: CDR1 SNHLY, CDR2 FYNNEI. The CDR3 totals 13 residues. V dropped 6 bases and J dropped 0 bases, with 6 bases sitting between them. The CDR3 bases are TGTGCCAGCAGGGAAACCTCCTACAATGAGCAGTTCTTC. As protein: CASRETSYNEQFF.

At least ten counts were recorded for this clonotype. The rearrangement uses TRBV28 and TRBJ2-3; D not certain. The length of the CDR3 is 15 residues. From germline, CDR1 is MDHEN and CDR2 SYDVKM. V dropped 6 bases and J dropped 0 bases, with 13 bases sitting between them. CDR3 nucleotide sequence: TGTGCCAGCAGCTCCCCCAGCCTAAGCACAGATACGCAGTATTTT. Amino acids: CASSSPSLSTDTQYF. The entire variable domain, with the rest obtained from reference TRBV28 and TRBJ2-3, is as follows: DVKVTQSSRYLVKRTGEKVFLECVQDMDHENMFWYRQDPGLGLRLIYFSYDVKMKEKGDIPEGYSVSREKKERFSLILESASTNQTSMYLCASSSPSLSTDTQYFGPGTRLTVL.

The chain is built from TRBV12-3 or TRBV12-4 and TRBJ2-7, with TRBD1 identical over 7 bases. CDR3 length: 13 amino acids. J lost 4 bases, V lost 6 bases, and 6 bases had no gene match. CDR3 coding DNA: TGTGCCAGCAGCCCCAGGGGGTCGTACGAGCAGTACTTC. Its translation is CASSPRGSYEQYF.

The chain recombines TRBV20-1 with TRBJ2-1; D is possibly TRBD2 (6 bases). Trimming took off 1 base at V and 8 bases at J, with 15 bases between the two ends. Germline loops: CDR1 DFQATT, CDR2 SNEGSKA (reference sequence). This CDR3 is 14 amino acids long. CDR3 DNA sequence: TGCAGTGCTAGAGTCCGACCCGCTAGCGATGAGCAGTTCTTC. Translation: CSARVRPASDEQFF.

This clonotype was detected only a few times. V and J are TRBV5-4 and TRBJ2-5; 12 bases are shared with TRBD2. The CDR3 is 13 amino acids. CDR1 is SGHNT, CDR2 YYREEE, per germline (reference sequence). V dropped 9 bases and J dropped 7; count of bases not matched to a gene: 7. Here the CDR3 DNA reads TGTGCCACTGGACTAGCGGGAATCGGGACCCAGTACTTC. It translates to CATGLAGIGTQYF.

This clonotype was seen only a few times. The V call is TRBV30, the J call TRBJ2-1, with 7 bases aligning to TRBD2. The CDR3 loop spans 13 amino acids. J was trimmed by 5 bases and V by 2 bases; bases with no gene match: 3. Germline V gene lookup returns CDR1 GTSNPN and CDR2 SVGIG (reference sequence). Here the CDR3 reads CAWSNGGNNEQFF. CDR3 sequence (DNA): TGTGCCTGGAGTAACGGGGGGAACAATGAGCAGTTCTTC.

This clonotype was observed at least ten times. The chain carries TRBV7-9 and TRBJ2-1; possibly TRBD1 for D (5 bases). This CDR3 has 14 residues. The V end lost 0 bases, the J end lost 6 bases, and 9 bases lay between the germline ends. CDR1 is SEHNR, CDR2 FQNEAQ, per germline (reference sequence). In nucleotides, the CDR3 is TGTGCCAGCAGCTTAGCTGGGGCAGCCAATGAGCAGTTCTTC. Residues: CASSLAGAANEQFF. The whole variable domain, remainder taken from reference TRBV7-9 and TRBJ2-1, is DTGVSQNPRHKITKRGQNVTFRCDPISEHNRLYWYRQTLGQGPEFLTYFQNEAQLEKSRLLSDRFSAERPKGSFSTLEIQRTEQGDSAMYLCASSLAGAANEQFFGPGTRLTVL.

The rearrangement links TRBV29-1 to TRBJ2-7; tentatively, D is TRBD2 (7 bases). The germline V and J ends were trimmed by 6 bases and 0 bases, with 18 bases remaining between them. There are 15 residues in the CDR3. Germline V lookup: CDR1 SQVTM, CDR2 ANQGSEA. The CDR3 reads CSVQGGQRDSYEQYF. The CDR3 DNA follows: TGCAGCGTCCAAGGGGGTCAGCGGGACTCCTACGAGCAGTACTTC.

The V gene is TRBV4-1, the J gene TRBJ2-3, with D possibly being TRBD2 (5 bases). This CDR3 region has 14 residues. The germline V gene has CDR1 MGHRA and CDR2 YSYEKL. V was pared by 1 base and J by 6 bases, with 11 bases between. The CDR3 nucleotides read TGCGCCAGCAGCCAAGCGAGGGATCGGGATACGCAGTATTTT. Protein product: CASSQARDRDTQYF.

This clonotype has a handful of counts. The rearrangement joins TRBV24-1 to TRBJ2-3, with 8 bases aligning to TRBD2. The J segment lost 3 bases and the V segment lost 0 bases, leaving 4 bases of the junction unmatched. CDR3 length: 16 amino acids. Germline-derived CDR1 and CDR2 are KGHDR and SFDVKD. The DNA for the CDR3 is TGTGCCACCAGTGATTTGGGTAGCGGGACGACAGATACGCAGTATTTT. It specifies CATSDLGSGTTDTQYF.

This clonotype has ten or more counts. The CDR3: CASSRSTGQDGTDTQYF. In nucleotides, the CDR3 is TGTGCCAGCAGCCGATCAACGGGACAGGACGGCACAGATACGCAGTATTTT. The chain carries TRBV3-1 and TRBJ2-3; 8 bases are shared with TRBD1. The CDR3 loop spans 17 amino acids. Germline V gene sequence: CDR1 LGHDT, CDR2 YNNKEL (reference sequence). The V and J ends lost 4 bases and 1 base, in that order; junction bases with no gene match: 10.

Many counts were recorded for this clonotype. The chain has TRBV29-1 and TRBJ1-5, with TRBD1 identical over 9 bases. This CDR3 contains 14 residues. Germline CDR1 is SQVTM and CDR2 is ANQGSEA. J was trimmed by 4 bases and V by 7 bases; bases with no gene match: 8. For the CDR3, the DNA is TGCAGCGCAAGTACAGGGACAGGGAATCAGCCCCAGCATTTT. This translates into CSASTGTGNQPQHF.

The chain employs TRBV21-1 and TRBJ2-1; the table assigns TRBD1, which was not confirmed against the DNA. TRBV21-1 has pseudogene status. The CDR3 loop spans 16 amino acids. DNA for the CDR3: TGTGCCAGCAGCCCCTTGGGACAGGGAGTAGACAATGAGCAGTTCTTC. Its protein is CASSPLGQGVDNEQFF.